These 8 T cell receptor beta chains were sequenced from one sample in a study of T-cell memory formation after mild COVID-19. TCRdb redid the calling of the 5' RACE reads with MiXCR, one entry per CDR3 protein. This sample has fewer than 550,000 distinct CDR3 sequences, with roughly 20% found just once. What was sequenced was PBMCs or a T cell subset sorted from them (not recorded which). The origin of the receptors is an adult woman who had mild COVID-19 (a few samples of this study predate the infection). Cell type and time point are not known.

The J gene is TRBJ2-7, the V gene TRBV11-2, with D uncertain. CDR1 and CDR2 (germline): SGHAT, FQNNGV. The CDR3 contains 15 residues. Trimming stripped 3 bases from V and 1 base from J, with 13 bases between. The CDR3 DNA is TGTGCCAGCAGCTTTTCCGAGTTGCGGTCCTACGAGCAGTACTTC. The encoded protein is CASSFSELRSYEQYF.

This clonotype was observed a few times. The chain recombines TRBV4-1 with TRBJ1-1; no firm D call. The germline V gene has CDR1 MGHRA and CDR2 YSYEKL. V shed 5 bases and J shed 4 bases, with 14 bases lying between them. The length of the CDR3 is 14 residues. DNA of the CDR3: TGCGCCAGCAGCTCAGACCCTAGTAGCACTGAAGCTTTCTTT. Its translation: CASSSDPSSTEAFF.

This clonotype was recorded a few times. This chain uses TRBV25-1 with TRBJ1-1; D gene unclear. The CDR3 runs to 13 residues. Germline CDR1 and CDR2: MGHDK and SYGVNS. V dropped 8 bases and J dropped 5 bases, with 15 bases sitting between them. The CDR3 reads CASALRTSTEAFF. CDR3 in DNA: TGTGCCAGCGCACTCCGAACTAGTACTGAAGCTTTCTTT.

This clonotype was recorded once. The chain recombines TRBV2 with TRBJ2-7, with D perhaps TRBD1 (6 bases). Trimming took off 3 bases at V and 0 bases at J, with 15 bases between the two ends. In germline, CDR1 is SNHLY, CDR2 FYNNEI. The CDR3 totals 16 residues. The CDR3 coding sequence is TGTGCCAGCAGTGAGCTGGGGGCCAGGGGCTCCTACGAGCAGTACTTC. It translates to CASSELGARGSYEQYF.

This rearrangement joins TRBV7-2 to TRBJ2-1; maybe TRBD1 (7 bases). The CDR3 length is 15 residues. CDR1 and CDR2 from the germline V gene are SGHTA and FQGNSA. Trimming removed 4 bases from V and 2 bases from J, with 12 bases in between. The CDR3 spells CASSSGGTAYNEQFF. DNA of the CDR3: TGTGCCAGCAGCTCCGGAGGGACAGCCTACAATGAGCAGTTCTTC. The complete variable domain, with remaining parts taken from reference TRBV7-2 and TRBJ2-1, reads GAGVSQSPSNKVTEKGKDVELRCDPISGHTALYWYRQSLGQGLEFLIYFQGNSAPDKSGLPSDRFSAERTGGSVSTLTIQRTQQEDSAVYLCASSSGGTAYNEQFFGPGTRLTVL.

This chain uses TRBV20-1 with TRBJ2-3, with 7 nucleotides matching TRBD1. This CDR3 has 13 residues. Per the germline V gene, CDR1 is DFQATT and CDR2 is SNEGSKA (reference sequence). J lost 4 bases, V lost 4 bases, and 5 bases had no gene match. Written as DNA, the CDR3 is TGCAGTGCTAAAAGACAGGGCCCAGATACGCAGTATTTT. It translates to CSAKRQGPDTQYF.

This clonotype was seen only a few times. The V call is TRBV27, the J call TRBJ2-7; tentatively, D is TRBD2 (5 bases). CDR1 is MNHEY and CDR2 is SMNVEV in the germline V gene (reference sequence). V dropped 6 bases and J dropped 0 bases, with 9 bases sitting between them. This CDR3 has 13 amino acids. The CDR3 loop is CASRDYSSYEQYF. CDR3 sequence (DNA): TGTGCCAGCAGAGACTATAGCTCCTACGAGCAGTACTTC.

This clonotype was counted between two and nine times. The chain combines TRBV5-1 with TRBJ1-5; D unclear. The V and J ends lost 0 bases and 7 bases respectively, with 14 bases between them. In germline, CDR1 is SGHRS, CDR2 YFSETQ. The CDR3 is 15 residues long. The CDR3 loop is CASSLGDGRGQPQHF. As DNA, the CDR3 is TGCGCCAGCAGCTTGGGGGATGGCCGGGGACAGCCCCAGCATTTT. The whole variable domain, remainder taken from reference TRBV5-1 and TRBJ1-5, is KAGVTQTPRYLIKTRGQQVTLSCSPISGHRSVSWYQQTPGQGLQFLFEYFSETQRNKGNFPGRFSGRQFSNSRSEMNVSTLELGDSALYLCASSLGDGRGQPQHFGDGTRLSIL.